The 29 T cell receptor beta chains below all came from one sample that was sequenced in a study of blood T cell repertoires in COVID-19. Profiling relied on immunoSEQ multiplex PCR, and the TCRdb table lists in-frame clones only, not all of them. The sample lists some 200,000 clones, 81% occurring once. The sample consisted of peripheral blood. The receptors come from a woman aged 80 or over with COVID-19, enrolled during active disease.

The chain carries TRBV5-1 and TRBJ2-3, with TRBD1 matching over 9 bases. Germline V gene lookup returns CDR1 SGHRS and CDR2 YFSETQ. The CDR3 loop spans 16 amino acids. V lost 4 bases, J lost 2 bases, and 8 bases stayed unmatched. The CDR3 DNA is TGCGCCAGCAGCCTTACAGGGGGCGGCCTCACAGATACGCAGTATTTT. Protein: CASSLTGGGLTDTQYF.

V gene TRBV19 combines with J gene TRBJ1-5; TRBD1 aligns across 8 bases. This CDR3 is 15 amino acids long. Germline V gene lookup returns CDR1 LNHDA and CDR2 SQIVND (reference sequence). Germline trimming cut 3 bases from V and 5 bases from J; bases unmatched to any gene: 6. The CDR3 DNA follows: TGTGCCAGTAGTATCCCCAGGGGGCGTTATCAGCCCCAGCATTTT. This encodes CASSIPRGRYQPQHF.

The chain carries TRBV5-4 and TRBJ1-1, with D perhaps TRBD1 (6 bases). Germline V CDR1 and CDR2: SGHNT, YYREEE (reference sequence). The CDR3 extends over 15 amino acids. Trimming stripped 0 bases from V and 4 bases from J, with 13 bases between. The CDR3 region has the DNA TGTGCCAGCAGCTTGGCCCTAGGGGGTAGCACTGAAGCTTTCTTT. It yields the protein CASSLALGGSTEAFF.

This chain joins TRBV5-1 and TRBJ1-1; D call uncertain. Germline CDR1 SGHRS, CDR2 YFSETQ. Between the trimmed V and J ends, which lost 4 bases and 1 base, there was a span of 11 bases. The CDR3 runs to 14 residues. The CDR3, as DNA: TGCGCCAGCAGCCTCGTGAGTGGGAACACTGAAGCTTTCTTT. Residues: CASSLVSGNTEAFF.

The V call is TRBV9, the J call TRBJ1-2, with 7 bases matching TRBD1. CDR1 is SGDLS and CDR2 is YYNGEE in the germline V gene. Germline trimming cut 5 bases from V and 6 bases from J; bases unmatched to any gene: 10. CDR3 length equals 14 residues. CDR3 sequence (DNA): TGTGCCAGCAGGCGGGGACAGAGTGGAGATGGCTACACCTTC. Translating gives CASRRGQSGDGYTF. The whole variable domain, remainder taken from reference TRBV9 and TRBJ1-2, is DSGVTQTPKHLITATGQRVTLRCSPRSGDLSVYWYQQSLDQGLQFLIQYYNGEERAKGNILERFSAQQFPDLHSELNLSSLELGDSALYFCASRRGQSGDGYTFGSGTRLTVV.

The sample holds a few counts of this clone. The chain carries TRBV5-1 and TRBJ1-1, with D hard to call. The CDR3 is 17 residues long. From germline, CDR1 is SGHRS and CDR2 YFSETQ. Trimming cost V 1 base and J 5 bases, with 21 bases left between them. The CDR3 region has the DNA TGCGCCAGCAGCTTGTTCCCACCGACATTTGGTAGGACTGAAGCTTTCTTT. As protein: CASSLFPPTFGRTEAFF.

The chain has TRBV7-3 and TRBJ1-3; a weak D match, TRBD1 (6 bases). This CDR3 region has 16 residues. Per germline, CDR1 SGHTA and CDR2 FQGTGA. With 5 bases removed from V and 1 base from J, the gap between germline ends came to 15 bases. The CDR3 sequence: CASSLHPQGSGNTIYF. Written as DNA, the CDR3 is TGTGCCAGCAGCCTTCACCCACAGGGTTCTGGAAACACCATATATTTT.

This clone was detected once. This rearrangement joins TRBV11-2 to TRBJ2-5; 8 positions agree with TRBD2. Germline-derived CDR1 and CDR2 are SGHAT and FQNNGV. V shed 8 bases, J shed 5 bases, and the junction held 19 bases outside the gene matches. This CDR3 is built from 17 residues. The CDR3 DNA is TGTGCCAGCGGTTTAACCGGGGGGCGGGAGGACCGCGAGACCCAGTACTTC. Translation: CASGLTGGREDRETQYF.

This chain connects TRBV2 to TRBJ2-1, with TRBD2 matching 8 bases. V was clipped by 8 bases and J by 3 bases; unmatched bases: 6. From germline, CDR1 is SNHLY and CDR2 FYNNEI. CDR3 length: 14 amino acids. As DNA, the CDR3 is TGTGCCAGCGACGCGGGGGGCTTCTACAATGAGCAGTTCTTC. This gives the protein CASDAGGFYNEQFF.

CDR3 in DNA: TGTGCCAGCAGTTTATCGGGACAGGGTAATTCACCCCTCCACTTT. It yields the protein CASSLSGQGNSPLHF. The chain joins TRBV6-5 to TRBJ1-6; 9 bases align to TRBD1. CDR1 and CDR2 (germline): MNHEY, SVGAGI. This CDR3 has 15 amino acids. Trimming removed 4 bases from V and 6 bases from J; junction bases left unmatched: 4.

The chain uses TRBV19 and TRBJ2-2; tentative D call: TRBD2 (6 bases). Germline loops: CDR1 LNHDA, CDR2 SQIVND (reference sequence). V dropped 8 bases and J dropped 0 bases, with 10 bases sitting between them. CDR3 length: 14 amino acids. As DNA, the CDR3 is TGTGCCAGTGCCCCGGGGGCGAACACCGGGGAGCTGTTTTTT. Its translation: CASAPGANTGELFF.

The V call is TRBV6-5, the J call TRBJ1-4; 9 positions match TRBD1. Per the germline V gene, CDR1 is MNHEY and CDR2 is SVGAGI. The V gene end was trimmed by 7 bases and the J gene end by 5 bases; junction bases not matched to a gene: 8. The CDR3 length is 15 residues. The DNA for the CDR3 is TGTGCCAGCAAGAGGGGCGACAGGGGGAATGAAAAACTGTTTTTT. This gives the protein CASKRGDRGNEKLFF.

Written as DNA, the CDR3 is TGTGCCAGCAGCCCCCCCCACCGACAGGCCACGAACACTGAAGCTTTCTTT. This sequence encodes CASSPPHRQATNTEAFF. The chain employs TRBV13 and TRBJ1-1; TRBD1 might be the D (6 bases). The germline V gene encodes CDR1 PRHDT and CDR2 FYEKMQ (reference sequence). V lost 5 bases to trimming and J lost 1 base, with 20 bases between them. CDR3 size: 17 residues.

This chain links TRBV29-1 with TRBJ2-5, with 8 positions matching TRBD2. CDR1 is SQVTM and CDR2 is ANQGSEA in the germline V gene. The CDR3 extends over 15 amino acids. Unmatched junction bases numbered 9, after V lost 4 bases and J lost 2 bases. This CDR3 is CSVVGGAGVQETQYF. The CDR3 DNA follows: TGCAGCGTTGTTGGGGGAGCGGGGGTTCAAGAGACCCAGTACTTC.

This CDR3 reads CASSFPGLAGGLGDTQYF. The CDR3 region has the DNA TGTGCCAGCAGCTTCCCGGGACTAGCGGGGGGGCTGGGAGATACGCAGTATTTT. This chain uses TRBV7-6 with TRBJ2-3; 16 bases fit TRBD2. The germline V gene has CDR1 SGHVS and CDR2 FNYEAQ. The CDR3 totals 18 residues. The ends lost 3 bases at V and 5 bases at J; junction bases unmatched: 8.

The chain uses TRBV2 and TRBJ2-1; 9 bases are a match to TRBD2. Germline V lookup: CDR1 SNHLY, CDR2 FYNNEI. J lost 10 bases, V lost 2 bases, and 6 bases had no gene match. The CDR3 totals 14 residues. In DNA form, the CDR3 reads TGTGCCAGCAGTGAACGGGCTAGCGGGATAGAGCAGTTCTTC. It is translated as CASSERASGIEQFF. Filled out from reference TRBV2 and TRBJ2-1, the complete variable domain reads EPEVTQTPSHQVTQMGQEVILRCVPISNHLYFYWYRQILGQKVEFLVSFYNNEISEKSEIFDDQFSVERPDGSNFTLKIRSTKLEDSAMYFCASSERASGIEQFFGPGTRLTVL.

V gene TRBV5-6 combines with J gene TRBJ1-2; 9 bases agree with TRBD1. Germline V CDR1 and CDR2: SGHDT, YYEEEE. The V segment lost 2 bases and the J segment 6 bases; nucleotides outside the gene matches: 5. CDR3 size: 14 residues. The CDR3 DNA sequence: TGTGCCAGCAGCTTAAACAGGGGGCTACATGGCTACACCTTC. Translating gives CASSLNRGLHGYTF.

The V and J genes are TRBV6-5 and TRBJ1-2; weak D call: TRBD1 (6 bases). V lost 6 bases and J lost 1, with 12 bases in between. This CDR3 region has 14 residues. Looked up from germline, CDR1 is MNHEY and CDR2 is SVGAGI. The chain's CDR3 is CASSLQGNNYGYTF. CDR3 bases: TGTGCCAGCAGCCTCCAGGGGAATAACTATGGCTACACCTTC.

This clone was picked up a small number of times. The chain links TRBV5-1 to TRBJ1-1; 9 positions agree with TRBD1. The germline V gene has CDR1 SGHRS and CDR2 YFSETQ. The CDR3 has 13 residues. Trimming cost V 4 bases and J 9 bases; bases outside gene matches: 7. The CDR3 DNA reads TGCGCCAGCAGCGCCCCGGGACAGGGTAAAGCTTTCTTT. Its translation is CASSAPGQGKAFF.

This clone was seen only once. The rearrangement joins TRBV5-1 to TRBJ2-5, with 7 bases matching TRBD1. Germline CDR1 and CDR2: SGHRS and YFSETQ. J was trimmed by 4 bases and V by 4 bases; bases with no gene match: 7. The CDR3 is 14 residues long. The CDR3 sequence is CASSTGTAGETQYF. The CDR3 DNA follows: TGCGCCAGCAGCACCGGGACAGCCGGAGAGACCCAGTACTTC.

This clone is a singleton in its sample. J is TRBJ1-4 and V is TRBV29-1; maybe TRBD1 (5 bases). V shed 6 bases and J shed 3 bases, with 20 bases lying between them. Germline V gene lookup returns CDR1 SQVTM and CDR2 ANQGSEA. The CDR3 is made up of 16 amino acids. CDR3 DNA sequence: TGCAGCGTGGAATTGACAGTCGGGTCCTCTAATGAAAAACTGTTTTTT. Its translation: CSVELTVGSSNEKLFF.

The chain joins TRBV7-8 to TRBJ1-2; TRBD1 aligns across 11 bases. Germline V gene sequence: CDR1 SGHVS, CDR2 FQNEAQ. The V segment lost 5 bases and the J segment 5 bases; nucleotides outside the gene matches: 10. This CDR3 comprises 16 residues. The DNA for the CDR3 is TGTGCCAGCAGCCAACGGACAGGGGGCCATGGTTATGGCTACACCTTC. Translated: CASSQRTGGHGYGYTF.

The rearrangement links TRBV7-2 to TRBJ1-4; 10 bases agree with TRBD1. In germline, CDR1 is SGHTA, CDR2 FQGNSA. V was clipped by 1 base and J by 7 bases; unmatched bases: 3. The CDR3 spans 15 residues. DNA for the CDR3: TGTGCCAGCAGCTTAGACCGGGACAGGGGTGAAAAACTGTTTTTT. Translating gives CASSLDRDRGEKLFF.

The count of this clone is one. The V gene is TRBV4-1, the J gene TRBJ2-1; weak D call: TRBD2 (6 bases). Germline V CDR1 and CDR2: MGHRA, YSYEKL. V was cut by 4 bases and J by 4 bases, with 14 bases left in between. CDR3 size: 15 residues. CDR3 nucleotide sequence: TGCGCCAGCAGCCCGCCGGGGCTAGCGTACAATGAGCAGTTCTTC. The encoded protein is CASSPPGLAYNEQFF.

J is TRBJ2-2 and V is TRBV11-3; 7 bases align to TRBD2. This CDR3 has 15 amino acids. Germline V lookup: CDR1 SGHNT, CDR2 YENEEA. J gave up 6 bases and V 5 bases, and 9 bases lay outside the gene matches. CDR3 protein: CASSPLWGGAGELFF. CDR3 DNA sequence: TGTGCCAGCAGCCCTTTATGGGGAGGGGCCGGGGAGCTGTTTTTT.

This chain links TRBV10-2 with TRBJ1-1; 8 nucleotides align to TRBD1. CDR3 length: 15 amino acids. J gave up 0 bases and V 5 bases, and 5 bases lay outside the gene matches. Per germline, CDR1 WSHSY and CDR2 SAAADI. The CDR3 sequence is CASSLTGEMNTEAFF. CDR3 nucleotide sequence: TGCGCCAGCAGTTTGACAGGGGAGATGAACACTGAAGCTTTCTTT.

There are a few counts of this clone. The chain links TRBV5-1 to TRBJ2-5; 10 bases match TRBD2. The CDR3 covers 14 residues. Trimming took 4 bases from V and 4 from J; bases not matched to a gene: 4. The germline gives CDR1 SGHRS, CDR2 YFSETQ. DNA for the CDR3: TGCGCCAGCAGCGCCGGGACTAGCGTAGAGACCCAGTACTTC. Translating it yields CASSAGTSVETQYF.

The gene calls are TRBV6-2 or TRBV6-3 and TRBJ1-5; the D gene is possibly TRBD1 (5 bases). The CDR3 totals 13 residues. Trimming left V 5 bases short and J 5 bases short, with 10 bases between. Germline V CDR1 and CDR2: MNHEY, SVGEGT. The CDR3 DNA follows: TGTGCCAGCAGTCTCAGGGTCCATCAGCCCCAGCATTTT. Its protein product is CASSLRVHQPQHF.

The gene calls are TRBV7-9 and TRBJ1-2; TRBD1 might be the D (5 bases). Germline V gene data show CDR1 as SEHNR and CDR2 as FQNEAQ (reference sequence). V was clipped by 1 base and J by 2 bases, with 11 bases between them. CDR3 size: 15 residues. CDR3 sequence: CASSLGTPKNYGYTF. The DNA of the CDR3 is TGTGCCAGCAGCTTAGGGACACCAAAAAACTATGGCTACACCTTC.